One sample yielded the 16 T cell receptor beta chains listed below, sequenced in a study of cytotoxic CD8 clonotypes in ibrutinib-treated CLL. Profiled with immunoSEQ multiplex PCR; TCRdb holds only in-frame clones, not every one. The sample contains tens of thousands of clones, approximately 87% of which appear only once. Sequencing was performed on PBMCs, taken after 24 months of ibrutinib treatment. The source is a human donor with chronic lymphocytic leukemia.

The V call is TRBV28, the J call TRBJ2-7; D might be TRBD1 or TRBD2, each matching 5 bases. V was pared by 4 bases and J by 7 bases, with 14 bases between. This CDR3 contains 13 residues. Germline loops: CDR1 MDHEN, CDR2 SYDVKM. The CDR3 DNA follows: TGTGCCAGCAGTTCCGGGGACCCGAGTGAGCAGTACTTC. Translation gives CASSSGDPSEQYF.

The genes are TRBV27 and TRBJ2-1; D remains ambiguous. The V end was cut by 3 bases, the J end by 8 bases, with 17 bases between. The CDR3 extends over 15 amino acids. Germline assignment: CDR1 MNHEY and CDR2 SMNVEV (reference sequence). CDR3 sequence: CASSFGYPGLDEQFF. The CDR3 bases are TGTGCCAGCAGTTTTGGCTACCCCGGGTTGGATGAGCAGTTCTTC.

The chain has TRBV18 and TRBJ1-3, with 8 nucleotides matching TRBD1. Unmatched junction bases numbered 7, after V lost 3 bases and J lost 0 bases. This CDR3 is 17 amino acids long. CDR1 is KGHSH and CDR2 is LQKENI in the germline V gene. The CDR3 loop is CASSPPGQAFSGNTIYF. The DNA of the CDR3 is TGTGCCAGCTCACCGCCGGGACAGGCTTTCTCTGGAAACACCATATATTTT.

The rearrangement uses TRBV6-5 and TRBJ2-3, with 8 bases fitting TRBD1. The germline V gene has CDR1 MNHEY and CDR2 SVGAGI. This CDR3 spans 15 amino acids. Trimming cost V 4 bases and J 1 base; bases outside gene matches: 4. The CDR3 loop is CASSLQGVGTDTQYF. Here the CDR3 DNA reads TGTGCCAGCAGTTTACAGGGGGTGGGCACAGATACGCAGTATTTT.

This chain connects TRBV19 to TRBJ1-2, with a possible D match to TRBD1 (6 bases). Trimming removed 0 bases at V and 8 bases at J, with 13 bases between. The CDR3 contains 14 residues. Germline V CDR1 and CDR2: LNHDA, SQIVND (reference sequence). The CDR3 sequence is CASSIDLQGGGYTF. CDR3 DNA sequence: TGTGCCAGTAGTATAGATCTACAGGGAGGAGGCTACACCTTC. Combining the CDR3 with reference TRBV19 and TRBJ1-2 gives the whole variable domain DGGITQSPKYLFRKEGQNVTLSCEQNLNHDAMYWYRQDPGQGLRLIYYSQIVNDFQKGDIAEGYSVSREKKESFPLTVTSAQKNPTAFYLCASSIDLQGGGYTFGSGTRLTVV.

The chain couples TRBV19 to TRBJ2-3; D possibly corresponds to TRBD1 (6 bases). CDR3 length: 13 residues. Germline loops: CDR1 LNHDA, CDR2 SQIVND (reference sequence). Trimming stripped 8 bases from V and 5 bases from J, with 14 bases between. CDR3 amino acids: CASSQGSGDTQYF. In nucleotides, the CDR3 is TGTGCCAGTTCCCAGGGGAGCGGAGATACGCAGTATTTT.

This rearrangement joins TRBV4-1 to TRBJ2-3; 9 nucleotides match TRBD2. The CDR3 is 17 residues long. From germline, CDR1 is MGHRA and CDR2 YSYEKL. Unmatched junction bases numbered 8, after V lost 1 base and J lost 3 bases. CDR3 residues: CASSQVIAGVRTDTQYF. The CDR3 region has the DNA TGCGCCAGCAGCCAAGTCATAGCGGGAGTTAGGACAGATACGCAGTATTTT.

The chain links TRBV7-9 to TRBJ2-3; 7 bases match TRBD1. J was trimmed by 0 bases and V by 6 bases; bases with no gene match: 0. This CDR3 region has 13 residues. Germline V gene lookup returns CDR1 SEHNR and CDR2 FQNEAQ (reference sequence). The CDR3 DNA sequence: TGTGCCAGCAGGACAGGGAGCACAGATACGCAGTATTTT. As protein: CASRTGSTDTQYF. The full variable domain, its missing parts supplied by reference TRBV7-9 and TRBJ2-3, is DTGVSQNPRHKITKRGQNVTFRCDPISEHNRLYWYRQTLGQGPEFLTYFQNEAQLEKSRLLSDRFSAERPKGSFSTLEIQRTEQGDSAMYLCASRTGSTDTQYFGPGTRLTVL.

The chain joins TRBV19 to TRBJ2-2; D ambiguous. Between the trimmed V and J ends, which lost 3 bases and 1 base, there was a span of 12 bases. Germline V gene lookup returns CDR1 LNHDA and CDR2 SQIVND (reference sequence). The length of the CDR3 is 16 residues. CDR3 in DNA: TGTGCCAGTAGTATCGGCCTCCCCGGGAACACCGGGGAGCTGTTTTTT. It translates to CASSIGLPGNTGELFF.

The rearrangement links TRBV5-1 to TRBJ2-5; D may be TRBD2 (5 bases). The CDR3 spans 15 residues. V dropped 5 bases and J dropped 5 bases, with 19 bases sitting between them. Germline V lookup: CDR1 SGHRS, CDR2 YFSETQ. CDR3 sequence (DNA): TGCGCCAGCAGAGAGACCTGGTCTTCGGGGGAGACCCAGTACTTC. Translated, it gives CASRETWSSGETQYF.

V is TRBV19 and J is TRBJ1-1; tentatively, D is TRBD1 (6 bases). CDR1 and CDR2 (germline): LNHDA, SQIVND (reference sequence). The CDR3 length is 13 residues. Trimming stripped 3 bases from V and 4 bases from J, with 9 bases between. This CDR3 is CASSMWGATEAFF. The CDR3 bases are TGTGCCAGTAGTATGTGGGGGGCCACTGAAGCTTTCTTT.

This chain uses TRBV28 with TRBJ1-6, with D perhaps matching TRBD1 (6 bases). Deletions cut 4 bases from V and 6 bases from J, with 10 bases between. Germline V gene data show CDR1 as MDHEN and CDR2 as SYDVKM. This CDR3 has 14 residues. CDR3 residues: CASSSGEINSPLHF. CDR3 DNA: TGTGCCAGCAGTTCAGGGGAGATTAATTCACCCCTCCACTTT.

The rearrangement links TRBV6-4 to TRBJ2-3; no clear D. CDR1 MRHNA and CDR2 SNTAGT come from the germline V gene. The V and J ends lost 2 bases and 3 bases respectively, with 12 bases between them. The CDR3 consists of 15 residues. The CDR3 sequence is CASSDVGSGTDTQYF. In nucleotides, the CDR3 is TGTGCCAGCAGTGACGTGGGGTCCGGGACAGATACGCAGTATTTT.

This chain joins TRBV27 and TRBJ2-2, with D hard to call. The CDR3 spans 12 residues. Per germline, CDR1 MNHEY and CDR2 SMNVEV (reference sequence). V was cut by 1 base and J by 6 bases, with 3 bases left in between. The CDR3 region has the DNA TGTGCCAGCAGTTTATTACCCGGGGAGCTGTTTTTT. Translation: CASSLLPGELFF.

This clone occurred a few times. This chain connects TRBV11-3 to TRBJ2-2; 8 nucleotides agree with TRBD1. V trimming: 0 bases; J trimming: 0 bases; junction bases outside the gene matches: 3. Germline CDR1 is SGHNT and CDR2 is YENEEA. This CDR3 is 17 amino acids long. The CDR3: CASSLDLGQANTGELFF. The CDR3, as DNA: TGTGCCAGCAGCTTAGATTTGGGACAGGCGAACACCGGGGAGCTGTTTTTT.

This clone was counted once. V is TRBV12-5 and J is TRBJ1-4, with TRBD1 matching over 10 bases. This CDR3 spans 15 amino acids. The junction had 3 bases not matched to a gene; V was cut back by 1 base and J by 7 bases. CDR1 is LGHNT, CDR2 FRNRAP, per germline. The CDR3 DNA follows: TGTGCTAGTGGTTTGGACCGGGACAGGGGTGAAAAACTGTTTTTT. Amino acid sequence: CASGLDRDRGEKLFF.